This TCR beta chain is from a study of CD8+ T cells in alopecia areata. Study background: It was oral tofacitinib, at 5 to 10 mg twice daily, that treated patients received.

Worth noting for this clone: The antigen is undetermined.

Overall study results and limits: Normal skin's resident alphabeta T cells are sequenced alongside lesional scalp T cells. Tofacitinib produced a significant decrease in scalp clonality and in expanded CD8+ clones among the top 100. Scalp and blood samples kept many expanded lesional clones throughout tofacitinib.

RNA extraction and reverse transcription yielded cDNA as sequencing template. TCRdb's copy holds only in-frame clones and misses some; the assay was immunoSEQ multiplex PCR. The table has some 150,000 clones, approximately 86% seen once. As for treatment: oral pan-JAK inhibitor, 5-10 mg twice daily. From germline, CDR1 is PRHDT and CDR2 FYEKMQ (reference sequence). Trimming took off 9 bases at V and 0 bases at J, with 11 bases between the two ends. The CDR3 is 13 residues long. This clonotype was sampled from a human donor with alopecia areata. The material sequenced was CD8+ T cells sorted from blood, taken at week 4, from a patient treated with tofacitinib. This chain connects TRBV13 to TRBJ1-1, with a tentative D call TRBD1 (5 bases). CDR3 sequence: CASQGLMNTEAFF. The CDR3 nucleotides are TGTGCCAGTCAGGGTCTCATGAACACTGAAGCTTTCTTT.